These T cell receptor beta chains were read from a single sample in a study of T cells expressing NK-cell markers. TCRdb derives one entry per CDR3 protein from the 5' RACE reads, leaving out DNA. The sample has 500,000 to 700,000 distinct CDR3 sequences. Specimen: blood T cells: a sorted CD56 or NKG2C T cell subset, CD4+ or CD8+ T cells, or bulk PBMC T cells (not recorded which). These TCRs come from a man aged 18-30 years in good health. CDR3s include the opening cysteine and the closing phenylalanine or tryptophan.

j_call v_call cdr3_aa
TRBJ2-3 TRBV20-1 CSASRTTNTDTQYF
TRBJ1-5 TRBV6-1 CASKGESIGNQPQHF
TRBJ1-2 TRBV20-1 CSARDHGDSYGYTF
TRBJ2-7 TRBV2 CASNPGTSESYEQYF
TRBJ1-6 TRBV4-2 CASSQDLGDWTLHF
TRBJ2-3 TRBV21-1 CASSKAAGGTADTQYF
TRBJ2-1 TRBV5-1 CASSFVGPLEVNEQFF
TRBJ1-2 TRBV2 CARRGREAYGYTF
TRBJ2-7 TRBV12-3/TRBV12-4 CASSANLAGAYEQYF
TRBJ2-2 TRBV3-1 CASSQGLQTGELFF
TRBJ2-3 TRBV7-2 CASSPSDRTTDTQYF
TRBJ1-1 TRBV5-6 CASSLDPGTGNTEAFF
TRBJ1-2 TRBV6-5 CASSYDRGNYGYTF
TRBJ2-2 TRBV14 CASSHLRHLAGGELFF
TRBJ2-1 TRBV29-1 CSVEGISGADFSYNEQFF
TRBJ2-1 TRBV24-1 CATSDLLDRDEQFF
TRBJ2-4 TRBV6-5 CASNLRGAAKNIQYF
TRBJ2-5 TRBV6-2/TRBV6-3 CASSYGAAGETQYF
TRBJ1-5 TRBV27 CASSSPGAHQPQHF
TRBJ2-7 TRBV27 CASRSEGYEQYF
TRBJ2-2 TRBV5-1 CASHYSTSASYPRTGELFF
TRBJ2-7 TRBV28 CASSLLGGNSYEQYF
TRBJ2-2 TRBV27 CASSFFMAGELFF
TRBJ2-1 TRBV28 CASSPDLEGNEQFF
TRBJ2-5 TRBV6-1 CASRLLAEETQYF
TRBJ2-1 TRBV4-1 CASSQLGLAGDEQFF
TRBJ2-3 TRBV10-3 CAISGETDTQYF
TRBJ2-3 TRBV2 CASKKLALGTDTQYF
TRBJ2-7 TRBV6-2/TRBV6-3 CASYLAGSYEQYF
TRBJ2-4 TRBV10-3 CAISAVGDQNIQYF
TRBJ1-4 TRBV20-1 CSAPAGTVNEKLFF